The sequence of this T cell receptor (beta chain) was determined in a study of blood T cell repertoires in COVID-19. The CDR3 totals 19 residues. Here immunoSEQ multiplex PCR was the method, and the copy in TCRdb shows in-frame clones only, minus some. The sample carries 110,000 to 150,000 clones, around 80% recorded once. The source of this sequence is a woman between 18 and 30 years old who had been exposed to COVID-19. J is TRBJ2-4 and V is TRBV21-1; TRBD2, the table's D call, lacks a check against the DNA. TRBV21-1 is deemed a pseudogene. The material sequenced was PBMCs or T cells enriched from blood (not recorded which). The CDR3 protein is CASSKLVGGRGGAKNIQYF. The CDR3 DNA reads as TGTGCCAGCAGCAAACTAGTGGGCGGGAGAGGTGGGGCCAAAAACATTCAGTACTTC.